The 10 T cell receptor beta chains below all came from one sample that was sequenced in a study of cytomegalovirus exposure and HLA in healthy donors. Repertoires were generated with immunoSEQ multiplex PCR, while TCRdb's copy carries only in-frame clones and drops some. The repertoire holds about 76,000 clones, with around 94% as singletons. The sample was PBMCs. Source of these receptors: a young woman in good health and CMV-seronegative.

This chain uses TRBV27 with TRBJ1-4; the D is unclear. The CDR3 is made up of 15 amino acids. The germline V gene encodes CDR1 MNHEY and CDR2 SMNVEV (reference sequence). The V gene lost 2 bases and the J gene lost 5 bases, with 12 bases spanning the gap. In nucleotides, the CDR3 is TGTGCCAGCAGTTTAGTGCCTAGTTGGAATGAAAAACTGTTTTTT. Translating gives CASSLVPSWNEKLFF.

Only a few counts were recorded for this clone. This chain links TRBV7-8 with TRBJ1-6, with TRBD1 as a possible D gene (6 bases). V dropped 5 bases and J dropped 8 bases, with 7 bases sitting between them. The CDR3 extends over 12 amino acids. Per germline, CDR1 SGHVS and CDR2 FQNEAQ. CDR3 residues: CASSHRDSPLHF. CDR3 in DNA: TGTGCCAGCAGCCACAGGGATTCACCCCTCCACTTT.

The J gene is TRBJ1-5, the V gene TRBV27; no clear D gene. The CDR3 has 12 residues. V was trimmed by 5 bases and J by 3 bases, leaving 5 bases between them. Germline values: CDR1 MNHEY, CDR2 SMNVEV (reference sequence). CDR3 loop: CASSQYNQPQHF. The DNA for the CDR3 is TGTGCCAGCAGTCAGTACAATCAGCCCCAGCATTTT.

The chain employs TRBV11-1 and TRBJ1-6; 9 positions agree with TRBD1. V gave up 5 bases and J gave up 6 bases; unmatched junction bases: 5. Per the germline V gene, CDR1 is SGHAT and CDR2 is FQDESV (reference sequence). The CDR3 is 15 amino acids. The DNA of the CDR3 is TGTGCCAGCAGCCCCGGGACAGGGACTAATTCACCCCTCCACTTT. Its protein product is CASSPGTGTNSPLHF. The full variable domain, its missing parts supplied by reference TRBV11-1 and TRBJ1-6, is EAEVAQSPRYKITEKSQAVAFWCDPISGHATLYWYRQILGQGPELLVQFQDESVVDDSQLPKDRFSAERLKGVDSTLKIQPAELGDSAMYLCASSPGTGTNSPLHFGNGTRLTVT.

The chain links TRBV7-2 to TRBJ2-5; 7 bases align to TRBD2. Germline assignment: CDR1 SGHTA and CDR2 FQGNSA. Trimming cost V 3 bases and J 2 bases; bases outside gene matches: 3. The CDR3 runs 14 residues. The CDR3 DNA sequence: TGTGCCAGCAGCTTTCCAGCGGGGCAAGAGACCCAGTACTTC. The encoded protein is CASSFPAGQETQYF.

The chain links TRBV6-1 to TRBJ1-1; unclear D gene. Trimming shortened V by 11 bases and J by 7 bases, and 14 bases separated the two germline ends. This CDR3 is built from 11 residues. The germline CDR1 and CDR2 sequences are MNHNS and SASEGT. CDR3 bases: TGTGCCGGGTGGACTCGAGATGAAGCTTTCTTT. This codes for CAGWTRDEAFF.

This chain uses TRBV28 with TRBJ1-5; D unresolved. The V gene's germline CDR1 is MDHEN and CDR2 SYDVKM. Trimming cost V 4 bases and J 2 bases, with 12 bases left between them. CDR3 length equals 15 residues. Here the CDR3 DNA reads TGTGCCAGCAGTTCCATGGCGGGAGGCAATCAGCCCCAGCATTTT. Amino acids: CASSSMAGGNQPQHF.

V gene TRBV18 combines with J gene TRBJ1-2, with D possibly TRBD1 on 5 matching bases. The ends were cut back, 6 bases at V and 6 bases at J, with 8 bases in the middle. In germline, CDR1 is KGHSH, CDR2 LQKENI. CDR3 length: 11 residues. DNA of the CDR3: TGTGCCAGCTCTCAGACAGATGGCTACACCTTC. Translating gives CASSQTDGYTF.

This chain uses TRBV6-1 with TRBJ1-3; weak D call: TRBD1 (5 bases). CDR3 size: 15 residues. The germline V gene has CDR1 MNHNS and CDR2 SASEGT. The V gene lost 1 base and the J gene lost 2 bases, with 9 bases spanning the gap. The DNA for the CDR3 is TGTGCCAGCAGTGAAGACAGGTTTACTGGAAACACCATATATTTT. It translates to CASSEDRFTGNTIYF.

CDR3 nucleotides: TGTGCCAGCAGGGAGACAGGGGCGCTCTACGAGCAGTACTTC. Its protein is CASRETGALYEQYF. The J gene is TRBJ2-7, the V gene TRBV11-2; 8 bases are a match to TRBD1. Germline V gives CDR1 SGHAT, CDR2 FQNNGV. The trim removed 6 bases at V and 3 bases at J, leaving 7 bases unmatched. CDR3 length: 14 residues.